This TCR beta chain is from a study of T-cell memory formation after mild COVID-19. TCRdb redid the calling of the 5' RACE reads with MiXCR, one entry per CDR3 protein. The sample has 400,000 to 500,000 distinct CDR3 sequences, approximately 20% seen once. This CDR3 has 16 residues. V lost 3 bases and J lost 0, with 14 bases in between. Germline CDR1 reads MNHEY; CDR2 reads SMNVEV (reference sequence). The chain carries TRBV27 and TRBJ1-1, with D uncertain. The sequencing sample was made of PBMCs or a T cell subset sorted from them (not recorded which). This clonotype was obtained from an adult woman who had mild COVID-19 (a few samples of this study predate the infection). Cell type and time point are not known. As DNA, the CDR3 is TGTGCCAGCAGTTTTTCCCCTCGACCGATGAACACTGAAGCTTTCTTT. It specifies CASSFSPRPMNTEAFF.